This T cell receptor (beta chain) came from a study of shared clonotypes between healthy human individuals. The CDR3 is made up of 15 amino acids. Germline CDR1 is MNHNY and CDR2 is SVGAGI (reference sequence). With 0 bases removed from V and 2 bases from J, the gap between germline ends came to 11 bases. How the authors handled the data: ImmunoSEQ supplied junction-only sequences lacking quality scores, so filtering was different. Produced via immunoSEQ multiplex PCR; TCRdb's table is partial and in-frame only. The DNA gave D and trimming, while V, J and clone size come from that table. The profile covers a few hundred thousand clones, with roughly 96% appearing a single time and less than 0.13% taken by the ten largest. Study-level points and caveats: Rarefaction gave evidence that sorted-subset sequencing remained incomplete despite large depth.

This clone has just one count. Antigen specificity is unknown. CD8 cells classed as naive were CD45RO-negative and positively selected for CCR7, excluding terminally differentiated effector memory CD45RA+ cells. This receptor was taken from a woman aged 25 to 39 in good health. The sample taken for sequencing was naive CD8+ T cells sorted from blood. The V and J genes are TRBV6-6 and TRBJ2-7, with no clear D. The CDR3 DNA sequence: TGTGCCAGCAGTTACTCGACTGGGTCTACCTACGAGCAGTACTTC. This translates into CASSYSTGSTYEQYF.